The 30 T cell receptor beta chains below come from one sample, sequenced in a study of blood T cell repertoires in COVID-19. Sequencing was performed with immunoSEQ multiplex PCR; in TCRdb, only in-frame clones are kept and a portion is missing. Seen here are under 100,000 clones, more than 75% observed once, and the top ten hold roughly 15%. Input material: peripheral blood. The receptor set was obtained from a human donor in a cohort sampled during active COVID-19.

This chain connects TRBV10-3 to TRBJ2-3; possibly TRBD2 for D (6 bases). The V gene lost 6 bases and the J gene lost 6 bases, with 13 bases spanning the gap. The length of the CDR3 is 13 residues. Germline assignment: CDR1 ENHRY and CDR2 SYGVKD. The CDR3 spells CAISRDLRDTQYF. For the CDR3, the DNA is TGTGCCATCAGCCGGGACTTACGGGATACGCAGTATTTT.

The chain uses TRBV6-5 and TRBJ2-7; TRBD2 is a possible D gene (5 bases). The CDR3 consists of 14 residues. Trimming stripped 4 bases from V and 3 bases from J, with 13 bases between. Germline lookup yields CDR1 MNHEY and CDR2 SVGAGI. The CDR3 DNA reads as TGTGCCAGCAGTTTATCCGGGAACTACTACGAGCAGTACTTC. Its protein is CASSLSGNYYEQYF.

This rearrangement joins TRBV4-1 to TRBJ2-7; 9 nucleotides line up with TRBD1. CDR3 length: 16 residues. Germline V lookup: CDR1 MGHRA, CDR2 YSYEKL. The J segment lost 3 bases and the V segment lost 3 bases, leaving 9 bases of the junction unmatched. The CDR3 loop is CASSQVETGGRYEQYF. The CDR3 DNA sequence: TGCGCCAGCAGCCAGGTAGAGACAGGGGGACGCTACGAGCAGTACTTC.

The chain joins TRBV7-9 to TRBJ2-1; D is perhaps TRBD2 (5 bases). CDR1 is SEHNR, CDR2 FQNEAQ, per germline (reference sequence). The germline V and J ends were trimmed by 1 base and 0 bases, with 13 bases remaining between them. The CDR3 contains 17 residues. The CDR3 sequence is CASSLGVGISSYNEQFF. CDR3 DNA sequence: TGTGCCAGCAGCTTAGGGGTCGGGATAAGCTCCTACAATGAGCAGTTCTTC.

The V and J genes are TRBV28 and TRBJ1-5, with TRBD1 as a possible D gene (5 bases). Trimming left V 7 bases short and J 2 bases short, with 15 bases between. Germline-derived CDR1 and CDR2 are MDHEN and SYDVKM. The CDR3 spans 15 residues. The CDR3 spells CASTRGPGGNQPQHF. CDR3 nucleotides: TGTGCCAGCACCCGAGGTCCGGGGGGCAATCAGCCCCAGCATTTT.

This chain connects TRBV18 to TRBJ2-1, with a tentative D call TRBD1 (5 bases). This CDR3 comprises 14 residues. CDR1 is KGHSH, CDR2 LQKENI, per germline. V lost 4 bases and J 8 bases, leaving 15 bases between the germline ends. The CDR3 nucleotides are TGTGCCAGCTCACACGTATCCAGGGTTGATGAGCAGTTCTTC. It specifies CASSHVSRVDEQFF.

The chain's CDR3 is CASSHRTPGTGDVNVLTF. The CDR3 coding sequence is TGTGCCAGCAGCCATCGAACACCAGGGACAGGGGACGTCAACGTCCTGACTTTC. The J gene is TRBJ2-6, the V gene TRBV4-2, with 10 bases identical to TRBD1. The CDR3 length is 18 residues. The V gene's germline CDR1 is LGHNA and CDR2 YNFKEQ. The J segment lost 9 bases and the V segment lost 3 bases, leaving 14 bases of the junction unmatched.

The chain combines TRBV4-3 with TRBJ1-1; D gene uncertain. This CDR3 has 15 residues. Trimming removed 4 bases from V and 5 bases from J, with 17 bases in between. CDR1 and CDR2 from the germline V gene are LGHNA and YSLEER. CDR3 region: CASSLARSVGTEAFF. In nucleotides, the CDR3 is TGCGCCAGCAGCCTCGCTCGTAGCGTGGGGACTGAAGCTTTCTTT.

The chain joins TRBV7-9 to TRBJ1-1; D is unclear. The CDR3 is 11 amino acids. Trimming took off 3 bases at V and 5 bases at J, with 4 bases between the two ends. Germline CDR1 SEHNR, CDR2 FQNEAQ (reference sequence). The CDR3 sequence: CASSFGTEAFF. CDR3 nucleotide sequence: TGTGCCAGCAGCTTCGGGACTGAAGCTTTCTTT.

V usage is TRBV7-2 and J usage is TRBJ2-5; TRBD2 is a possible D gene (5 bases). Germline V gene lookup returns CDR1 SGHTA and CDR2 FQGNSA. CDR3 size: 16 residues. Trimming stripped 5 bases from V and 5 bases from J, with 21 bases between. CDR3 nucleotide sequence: TGTGCCAGCAGCCCCAGTGTTCCCGGGGTAGGGGAGACCCAGTACTTC. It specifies CASSPSVPGVGETQYF. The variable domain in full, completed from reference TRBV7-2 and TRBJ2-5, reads GAGVSQSPSNKVTEKGKDVELRCDPISGHTALYWYRQSLGQGLEFLIYFQGNSAPDKSGLPSDRFSAERTGGSVSTLTIQRTQQEDSAVYLCASSPSVPGVGETQYFGPGTRLLVL.

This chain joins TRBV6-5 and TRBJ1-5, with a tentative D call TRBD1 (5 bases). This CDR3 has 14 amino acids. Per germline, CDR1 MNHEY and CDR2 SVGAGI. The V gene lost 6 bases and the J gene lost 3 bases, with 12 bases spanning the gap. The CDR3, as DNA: TGTGCCAGCAGCCATGACAGCCTCAATCAGCCCCAGCATTTT. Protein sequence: CASSHDSLNQPQHF.

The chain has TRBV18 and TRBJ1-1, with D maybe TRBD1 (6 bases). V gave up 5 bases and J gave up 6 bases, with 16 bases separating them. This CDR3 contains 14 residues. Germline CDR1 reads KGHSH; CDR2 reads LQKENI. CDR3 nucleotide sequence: TGTGCCAGCTCATCCTCTAAGGGGGACGCTGAAGCTTTCTTT. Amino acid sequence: CASSSSKGDAEAFF.

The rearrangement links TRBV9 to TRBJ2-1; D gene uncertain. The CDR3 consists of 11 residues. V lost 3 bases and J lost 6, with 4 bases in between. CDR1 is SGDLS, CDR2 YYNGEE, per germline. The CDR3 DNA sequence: TGTGCCAGCAGCGCCTCCAATGAGCAGTTCTTC. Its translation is CASSASNEQFF.

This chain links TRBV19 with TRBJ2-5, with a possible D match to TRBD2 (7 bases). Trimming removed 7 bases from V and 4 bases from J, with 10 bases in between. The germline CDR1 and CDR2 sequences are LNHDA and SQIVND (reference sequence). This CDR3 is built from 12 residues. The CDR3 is CASKGGRETQYF. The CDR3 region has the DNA TGTGCCAGTAAGGGGGGGCGAGAGACCCAGTACTTC.

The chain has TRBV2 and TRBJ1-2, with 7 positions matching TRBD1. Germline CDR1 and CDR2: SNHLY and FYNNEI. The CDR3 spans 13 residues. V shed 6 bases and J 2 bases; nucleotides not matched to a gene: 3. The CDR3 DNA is TGTGCCAGCAGCGTGGACAGGAACTATGGCTACACCTTC. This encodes CASSVDRNYGYTF.

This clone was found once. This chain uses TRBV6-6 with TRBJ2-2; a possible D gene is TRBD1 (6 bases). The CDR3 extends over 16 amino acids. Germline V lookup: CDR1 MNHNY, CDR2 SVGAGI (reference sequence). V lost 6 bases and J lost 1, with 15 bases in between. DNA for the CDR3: TGTGCCAGCAGCCCTCCAACAGGGAGGAACACCGGGGAGCTGTTTTTT. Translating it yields CASSPPTGRNTGELFF.

The CDR3 loop reads CASMGGGAYEQYF. The CDR3 DNA follows: TGTGCCAGCATGGGCGGGGGGGCCTACGAGCAGTACTTC. The chain couples TRBV2 to TRBJ2-7; 9 bases are shared with TRBD2. Trimming at V came to 7 bases and at J to 2 bases, leaving 3 bases not matched to a gene. The CDR3 consists of 13 residues. The germline CDR1 and CDR2 sequences are SNHLY and FYNNEI.

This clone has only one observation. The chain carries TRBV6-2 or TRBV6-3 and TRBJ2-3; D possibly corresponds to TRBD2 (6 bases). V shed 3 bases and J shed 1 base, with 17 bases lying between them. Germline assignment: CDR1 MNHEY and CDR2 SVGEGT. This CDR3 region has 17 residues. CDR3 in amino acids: CASSYLAGGWGTDTQYF. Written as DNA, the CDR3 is TGTGCCAGCAGTTATCTCGCCGGGGGATGGGGCACAGATACGCAGTATTTT.

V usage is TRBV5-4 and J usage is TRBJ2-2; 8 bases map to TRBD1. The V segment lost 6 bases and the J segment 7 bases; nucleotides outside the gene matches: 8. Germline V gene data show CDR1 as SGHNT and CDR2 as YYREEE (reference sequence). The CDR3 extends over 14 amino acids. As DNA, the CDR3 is TGTGCCAGCAACAAAGACAGGGGATACGGGGAGCTGTTTTTT. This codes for CASNKDRGYGELFF.

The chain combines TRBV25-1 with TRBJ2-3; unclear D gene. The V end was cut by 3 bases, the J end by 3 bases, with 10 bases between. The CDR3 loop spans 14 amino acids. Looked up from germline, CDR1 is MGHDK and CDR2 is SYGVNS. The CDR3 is CASSEVRSTDTQYF. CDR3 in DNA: TGTGCCAGCAGTGAGGTCAGGTCGACAGATACGCAGTATTTT. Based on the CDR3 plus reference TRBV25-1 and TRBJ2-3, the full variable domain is EADIYQTPRYLVIGTGKKITLECSQTMGHDKMYWYQQDPGMELHLIHYSYGVNSTEKGDLSSESTVSRIRTEHFPLTLESARPSHTSQYLCASSEVRSTDTQYFGPGTRLTVL.

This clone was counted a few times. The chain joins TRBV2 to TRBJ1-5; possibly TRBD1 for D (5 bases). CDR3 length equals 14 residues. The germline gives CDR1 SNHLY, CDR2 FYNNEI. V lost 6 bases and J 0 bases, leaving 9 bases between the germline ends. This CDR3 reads CASRTEYSNQPQHF. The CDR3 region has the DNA TGTGCCAGCAGGACAGAATATAGCAATCAGCCCCAGCATTTT.

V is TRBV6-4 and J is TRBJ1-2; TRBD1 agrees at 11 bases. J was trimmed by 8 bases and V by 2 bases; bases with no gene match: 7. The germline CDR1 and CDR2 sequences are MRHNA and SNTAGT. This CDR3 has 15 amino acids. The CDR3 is CASSDGGQGAGGYTF. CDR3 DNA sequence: TGTGCCAGCAGTGACGGCGGACAGGGGGCTGGAGGCTACACCTTC.

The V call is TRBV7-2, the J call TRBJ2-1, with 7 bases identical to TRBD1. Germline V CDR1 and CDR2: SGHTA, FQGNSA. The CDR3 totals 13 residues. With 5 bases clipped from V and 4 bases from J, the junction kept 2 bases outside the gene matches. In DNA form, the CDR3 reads TGTGCCAGCAGCCTGGGACAGTACAATGAGCAGTTCTTC. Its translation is CASSLGQYNEQFF.

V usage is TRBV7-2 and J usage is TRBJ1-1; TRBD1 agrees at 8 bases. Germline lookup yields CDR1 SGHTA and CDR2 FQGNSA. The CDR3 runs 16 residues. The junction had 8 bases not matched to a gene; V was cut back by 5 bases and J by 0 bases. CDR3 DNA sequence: TGTGCCAGCAGCCACTGGACAGGGATGATGAACACTGAAGCTTTCTTT. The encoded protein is CASSHWTGMMNTEAFF.

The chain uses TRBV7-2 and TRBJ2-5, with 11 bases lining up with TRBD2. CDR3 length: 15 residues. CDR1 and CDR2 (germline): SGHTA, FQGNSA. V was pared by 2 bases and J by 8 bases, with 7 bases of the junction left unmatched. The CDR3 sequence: CASSLRASGGQTQYF. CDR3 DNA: TGTGCCAGCAGCTTAAGGGCTAGCGGGGGGCAAACCCAGTACTTC.

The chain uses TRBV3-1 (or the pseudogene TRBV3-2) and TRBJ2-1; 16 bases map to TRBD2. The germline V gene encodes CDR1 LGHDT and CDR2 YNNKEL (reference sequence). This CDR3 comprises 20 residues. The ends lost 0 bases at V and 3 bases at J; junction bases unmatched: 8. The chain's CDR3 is CASSQEFTGLAGGFYNEQFF. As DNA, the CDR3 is TGTGCCAGCAGCCAAGAATTTACGGGACTAGCGGGGGGGTTCTACAATGAGCAGTTCTTC.

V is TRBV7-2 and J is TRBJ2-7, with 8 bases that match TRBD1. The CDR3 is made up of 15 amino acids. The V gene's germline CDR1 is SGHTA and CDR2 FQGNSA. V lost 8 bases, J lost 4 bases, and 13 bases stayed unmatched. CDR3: CASGGPHRGSYEQYF. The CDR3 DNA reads TGTGCCAGCGGGGGTCCACACAGGGGGTCGTACGAGCAGTACTTC.

The CDR3 DNA reads as TGTGCCAGCAGCTTACCTTACGGGACAGGGTCCTACGAGCAGTACTTC. Amino acid sequence: CASSLPYGTGSYEQYF. The rearrangement links TRBV7-8 to TRBJ2-7, with TRBD1 matching over 9 bases. This CDR3 has 16 residues. The germline CDR1 and CDR2 sequences are SGHVS and FQNEAQ. The J segment lost 1 base and the V segment lost 2 bases, leaving 6 bases of the junction unmatched.

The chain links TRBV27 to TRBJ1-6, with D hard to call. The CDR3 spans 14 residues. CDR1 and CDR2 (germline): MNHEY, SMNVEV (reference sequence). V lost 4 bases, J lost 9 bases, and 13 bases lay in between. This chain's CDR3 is CASSSRTGSSPLHF. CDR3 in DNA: TGTGCCAGCAGTTCTCGGACCGGGAGTTCACCCCTCCACTTT.

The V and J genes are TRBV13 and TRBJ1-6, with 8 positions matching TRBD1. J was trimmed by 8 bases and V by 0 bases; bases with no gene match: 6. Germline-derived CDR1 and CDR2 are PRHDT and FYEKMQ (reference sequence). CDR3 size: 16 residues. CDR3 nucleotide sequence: TGTGCCAGCAGCTTAGGGGGACAACAGGGGGATTCACCCCTCCACTTT. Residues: CASSLGGQQGDSPLHF.